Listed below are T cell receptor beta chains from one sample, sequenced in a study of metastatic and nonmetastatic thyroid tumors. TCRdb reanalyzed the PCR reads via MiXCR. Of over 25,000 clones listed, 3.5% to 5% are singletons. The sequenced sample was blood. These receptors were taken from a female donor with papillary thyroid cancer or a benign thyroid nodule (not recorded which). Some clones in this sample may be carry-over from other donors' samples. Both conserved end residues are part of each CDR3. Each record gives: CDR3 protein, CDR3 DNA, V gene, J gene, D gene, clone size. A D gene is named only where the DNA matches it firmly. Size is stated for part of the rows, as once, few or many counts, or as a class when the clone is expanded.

cdr3_aa: CASSGTDDQPQHF; cdr3_nt: TGTGCCAGCAGTGGGACTGACGATCAGCCCCAGCATTTT; v_call: TRBV6-1; j_call: TRBJ1-5; d_call: -; clone_size: few
cdr3_aa: CASSFSRQGGEEQFF; cdr3_nt: TGCGCCAGCAGCTTTTCGCGACAGGGAGGTGAAGAGCAGTTCTTC; v_call: TRBV5-1; j_call: TRBJ2-1; d_call: -; clone_size: -
cdr3_aa: CSARDPLAVSYNEQFF; cdr3_nt: TGCAGTGCTAGAGACCCACTAGCGGTCTCCTACAATGAGCAGTTCTTC; v_call: TRBV20-1; j_call: TRBJ2-1; d_call: TRBD2; clone_size: many
cdr3_aa: CASSYTSSYGYTF; cdr3_nt: TGTGCCAGCAGTTACACGTCAAGCTATGGCTACACCTTC; v_call: TRBV6-2/TRBV6-3; j_call: TRBJ1-2; d_call: -; clone_size: few
cdr3_aa: CASSLLPSSEQYF; cdr3_nt: TGTGCCAGCAGTCTCCTTCCCTCCTCCGAGCAGTACTTC; v_call: TRBV28; j_call: TRBJ2-7; d_call: -; clone_size: few
cdr3_aa: CAGSIIQGSNQPEHF; cdr3_nt: TGTGCCGGCAGTATAATACAGGGATCTAATCAGCCCGAGCATTTT; v_call: TRBV28; j_call: TRBJ1-5; d_call: -; clone_size: few
cdr3_aa: CASSPTGGNPQPQHF; cdr3_nt: TGTGCCAGCAGCCCGACAGGGGGTAATCCTCAGCCCCAGCATTTT; v_call: TRBV4-2; j_call: TRBJ1-5; d_call: TRBD1; clone_size: many
cdr3_aa: CASSYGRGFRYGYTF; cdr3_nt: TGTGCCAGCAGTTACGGTCGGGGATTTCGCTATGGCTACACCTTC; v_call: TRBV6-2/TRBV6-3; j_call: TRBJ1-2; d_call: -; clone_size: -
cdr3_aa: CASSLGIGELFF; cdr3_nt: TGTGCCAGCAGCTTAGGGATCGGGGAGCTGTTTTTT; v_call: TRBV7-9; j_call: TRBJ2-2; d_call: -; clone_size: few
cdr3_aa: CASSLWTGFDEQYF; cdr3_nt: TGCGCCAGCAGCTTGTGGACAGGGTTCGACGAGCAGTACTTC; v_call: TRBV5-1; j_call: TRBJ2-7; d_call: TRBD1; clone_size: few
cdr3_aa: CASVAGGSYNEQFF; cdr3_nt: TGTGCCAGTGTAGCGGGAGGCTCCTACAATGAGCAGTTCTTC; v_call: TRBV2; j_call: TRBJ2-1; d_call: TRBD2; clone_size: few
cdr3_aa: CSASRLPQPQHF; cdr3_nt: TGCAGTGCTAGTAGGTTACCCCAGCCCCAGCATTTT; v_call: TRBV20-1; j_call: TRBJ1-5; d_call: -; clone_size: few
cdr3_aa: CSAIGTIDTQYF; cdr3_nt: TGCAGTGCTATCGGGACTATAGATACGCAGTATTTT; v_call: TRBV20-1; j_call: TRBJ2-3; d_call: TRBD2; clone_size: many
cdr3_aa: CVSSEAPGPGLQYF; cdr3_nt: TGTGTCAGCAGTGAAGCGCCGGGGCCAGGCTTGCAGTATTTT; v_call: TRBV6-2/TRBV6-3; j_call: TRBJ2-3; d_call: -; clone_size: few
cdr3_aa: CASSQVPASNYEQYF; cdr3_nt: TGCGCCAGCAGCCAAGTTCCAGCGAGTAACTACGAGCAGTACTTC; v_call: TRBV4-1; j_call: TRBJ2-7; d_call: -; clone_size: many
cdr3_aa: CASSTGREQFF; cdr3_nt: TGTGCCAGCAGCACCGGACGGGAGCAGTTCTTC; v_call: TRBV6-2/TRBV6-3; j_call: TRBJ2-1; d_call: -; clone_size: medium-sized
cdr3_aa: CASSLGPTGQDEQSF; cdr3_nt: TGCGCCAGCAGCTTGGGCCCGACAGGTCAGGATGAGCAGTCCTTC; v_call: TRBV5-1; j_call: TRBJ2-1; d_call: -; clone_size: few
cdr3_aa: CASSIGTSGHEQYF; cdr3_nt: TGTGCCAGCAGCATAGGGACTAGCGGCCACGAGCAGTACTTC; v_call: TRBV6-1; j_call: TRBJ2-7; d_call: TRBD2; clone_size: medium-sized
cdr3_aa: CASSLSRDGGAEAFF; cdr3_nt: TGTGCCAGCAGTCTATCCAGGGACGGAGGCGCTGAAGCTTTCTTT; v_call: TRBV12-3/TRBV12-4; j_call: TRBJ1-1; d_call: -; clone_size: -
cdr3_aa: CASSLAGLGTGELFF; cdr3_nt: TGTGCCAGCAGCTTGGCAGGGCTGGGGACCGGGGAGCTGTTTTTT; v_call: TRBV5-6; j_call: TRBJ2-2; d_call: -; clone_size: -
cdr3_aa: CASSPGFTSGNTIYF; cdr3_nt: TGTGCCAGCAGCCCCGGGTTTACCTCTGGAAACACCATATATTTT; v_call: TRBV7-9; j_call: TRBJ1-3; d_call: -; clone_size: many
cdr3_aa: CASRSGRNIYEQYF; cdr3_nt: TGTGCCAGCAGAAGCGGGAGGAATATTTACGAGCAGTACTTC; v_call: TRBV2; j_call: TRBJ2-7; d_call: TRBD2; clone_size: few
cdr3_aa: CASSYSIGSLRGSYEQYF; cdr3_nt: TGTGCCAGCAGTTACTCGATCGGTTCGCTCAGGGGCTCCTACGAGCAGTACTTC; v_call: TRBV6-5; j_call: TRBJ2-7; d_call: -; clone_size: medium-sized
cdr3_aa: CASSLGGKPYNEQFF; cdr3_nt: TGTGCCAGCAGCTTAGGGGGTAAACCGTACAATGAGCAGTTCTTC; v_call: TRBV11-3; j_call: TRBJ2-1; d_call: -; clone_size: -
cdr3_aa: CAIRGKARSYEQYF; cdr3_nt: TGTGCCATCCGGGGGAAGGCAAGATCCTACGAGCAGTACTTC; v_call: TRBV10-3; j_call: TRBJ2-7; d_call: -; clone_size: few
cdr3_aa: CASSLAGRQPQHF; cdr3_nt: TGTGCCAGCAGTTTGGCAGGGCGTCAGCCCCAGCATTTT; v_call: TRBV12-3/TRBV12-4; j_call: TRBJ1-5; d_call: -; clone_size: -
cdr3_aa: CASKGGRMNTEAFF; cdr3_nt: TGTGCCAGCAAAGGGGGCAGGATGAACACTGAAGCTTTCTTT; v_call: TRBV2; j_call: TRBJ1-1; d_call: TRBD1; clone_size: many
cdr3_aa: CSVENQREGPEQFF; cdr3_nt: TGCAGCGTTGAAAACCAGCGGGAAGGGCCTGAGCAGTTCTTC; v_call: TRBV29-1; j_call: TRBJ2-1; d_call: TRBD2; clone_size: many
cdr3_aa: CSARDSWGTQYF; cdr3_nt: TGCAGTGCTAGAGATTCCTGGGGGACCCAGTACTTC; v_call: TRBV20-1; j_call: TRBJ2-5; d_call: -; clone_size: many
cdr3_aa: CAWSRLAGNTGELFF; cdr3_nt: TGTGCCTGGAGTCGGCTAGCGGGCAACACCGGGGAGCTGTTTTTT; v_call: TRBV30; j_call: TRBJ2-2; d_call: TRBD2; clone_size: many
cdr3_aa: CASSLDGEGTYNSPLHF; cdr3_nt: TGTGCCAGCAGCTTAGATGGGGAAGGGACCTATAATTCACCCCTCCACTTT; v_call: TRBV11-2; j_call: TRBJ1-6; d_call: -; clone_size: many
cdr3_aa: CASSLLGGSREYF; cdr3_nt: TGTGCCAGCAGCTTGCTGGGGGGGAGTAGGGAGTACTTC; v_call: TRBV5-6; j_call: TRBJ2-7; d_call: TRBD2; clone_size: many
cdr3_aa: CASSYRGPDTQYF; cdr3_nt: TGTGCCAGCTCTTACAGGGGGCCGGATACGCAGTATTTT; v_call: TRBV27; j_call: TRBJ2-3; d_call: TRBD1; clone_size: medium-sized
cdr3_aa: CASSLLDEQYF; cdr3_nt: TGTGCCAGCAGTTTATTGGACGAGCAGTACTTC; v_call: TRBV12-3/TRBV12-4; j_call: TRBJ2-7; d_call: -; clone_size: few
cdr3_aa: CARIGGKTYF; cdr3_nt: TGTGCCCGCATAGGGGGGAAAACGTACTTC; v_call: TRBV6-2/TRBV6-3; j_call: TRBJ2-7; d_call: -; clone_size: few
cdr3_aa: CASSQEGHGADTQYF; cdr3_nt: TGTGCCAGCAGCCAAGAGGGACACGGCGCAGATACGCAGTATTTT; v_call: TRBV14; j_call: TRBJ2-3; d_call: -; clone_size: -
cdr3_aa: CASNLLFNSPLHF; cdr3_nt: TGTGCCAGCAATTTACTTTTTAATTCACCCCTCCACTTT; v_call: TRBV2; j_call: TRBJ1-6; d_call: -; clone_size: few
cdr3_aa: CASKITPLDNGQFF; cdr3_nt: TGTGCCAGCAAAATAACACCCCTTGACAATGGGCAGTTCTTC; v_call: TRBV6-2/TRBV6-3; j_call: TRBJ2-1; d_call: -; clone_size: few
cdr3_aa: CASSPEIQETQYF; cdr3_nt: TGCGCCAGCAGCCCTGAGATACAAGAGACCCAGTACTTC; v_call: TRBV10-1; j_call: TRBJ2-5; d_call: -; clone_size: many
cdr3_aa: CASSEGNEQFF; cdr3_nt: TGCGCCAGCAGTGAGGGCAATGAGCAGTTCTTC; v_call: TRBV10-2; j_call: TRBJ2-1; d_call: -; clone_size: few
cdr3_aa: CASGFEGLPHHNEQFF; cdr3_nt: TGTGCTAGTGGTTTTGAGGGACTTCCCCATCACAATGAGCAGTTCTTC; v_call: TRBV12-5; j_call: TRBJ2-1; d_call: -; clone_size: -
cdr3_aa: CASSYDGSYEQYF; cdr3_nt: TGTGCCAGCAGTTATGACGGGTCCTACGAGCAGTACTTC; v_call: TRBV6-9; j_call: TRBJ2-7; d_call: -; clone_size: few
cdr3_aa: CAIKRGTGEPHEQYF; cdr3_nt: TGTGCCATCAAAAGGGGCACCGGGGAGCCCCACGAGCAGTACTTC; v_call: TRBV10-3; j_call: TRBJ2-7; d_call: -; clone_size: -
cdr3_aa: CATSLGLREAFF; cdr3_nt: TGTGCCACCAGCCTGGGACTCCGAGAAGCTTTCTTT; v_call: TRBV15; j_call: TRBJ1-1; d_call: -; clone_size: few
cdr3_aa: CASRRRGGGYNEQFF; cdr3_nt: TGTGCCAGCAGACGGAGGGGGGGAGGGTACAATGAGCAGTTCTTC; v_call: TRBV5-6; j_call: TRBJ2-1; d_call: -; clone_size: -
cdr3_aa: CASSHGLAGFYEQYF; cdr3_nt: TGTGCCAGCAGCCACGGACTAGCGGGCTTCTACGAGCAGTACTTC; v_call: TRBV7-9; j_call: TRBJ2-7; d_call: TRBD2; clone_size: few
cdr3_aa: CASILASGIQTKYF; cdr3_nt: TGTGCCAGCATCTTGGCTAGCGGGATACAGACCAAGTACTTC; v_call: TRBV28; j_call: TRBJ2-5; d_call: TRBD2; clone_size: once
cdr3_aa: CARSRQANQPQHF; cdr3_nt: TGTGCTAGAAGCCGACAGGCAAATCAGCCCCAGCATTTT; v_call: TRBV6-1; j_call: TRBJ1-5; d_call: -; clone_size: -
cdr3_aa: CASSIVGAGGNEQFF; cdr3_nt: TGTGCCAGTAGTATAGTAGGGGCAGGGGGCAATGAGCAGTTCTTC; v_call: TRBV19; j_call: TRBJ2-1; d_call: TRBD1; clone_size: many
cdr3_aa: CASSEVGRGDLYGYTF; cdr3_nt: TGTGCCAGCAGTGAAGTGGGCAGAGGGGACCTCTATGGCTACACCTTC; v_call: TRBV2; j_call: TRBJ1-2; d_call: -; clone_size: few
cdr3_aa: CASSFGTASLFGTDTQYF; cdr3_nt: TGTGCCAGCAGTTTTGGGACAGCTAGCCTTTTCGGCACAGATACGCAGTATTTT; v_call: TRBV5-6; j_call: TRBJ2-3; d_call: TRBD1; clone_size: many
cdr3_aa: CASSWYNTHSYEQYF; cdr3_nt: TGCGCCAGCAGCTGGTATAACACCCATTCCTACGAGCAGTACTTC; v_call: TRBV5-1; j_call: TRBJ2-7; d_call: -; clone_size: many
cdr3_aa: CASRPVLALNEQFF; cdr3_nt: TGTGCCAGCAGGCCCGTCCTAGCCCTAAATGAGCAGTTCTTC; v_call: TRBV27; j_call: TRBJ2-1; d_call: -; clone_size: few